This paragraph reports one T cell receptor beta chain. Here immunoSEQ multiplex PCR was the method, and the copy in TCRdb shows in-frame clones only, minus some. The sample includes tens of thousands of clones, around 90% of them seen just once. This CDR3 has 12 amino acids. V was cut by 4 bases and J by 0 bases, with 4 bases left in between. Per the germline V gene, CDR1 is SGHRS and CDR2 is YFSETQ. In every patient, relapse followed autologous stem cell transplantation, while exposure to brentuximab vedotin differed. This sample was taken from a study of PD-1 blockade in classical Hodgkin lymphoma. The material was peripheral blood mononuclear cells (PBMCs), obtained at baseline. The source is a human donor with classical Hodgkin lymphoma. The chain is built from TRBV5-1 and TRBJ1-2; D is unresolved. This CDR3 is CASSGANYGYTF. The CDR3 DNA reads TGCGCCAGCAGCGGGGCTAACTATGGCTACACCTTC. Full variable domain (remainder filled in from reference TRBV5-1 and TRBJ1-2): KAGVTQTPRYLIKTRGQQVTLSCSPISGHRSVSWYQQTPGQGLQFLFEYFSETQRNKGNFPGRFSGRQFSNSRSEMNVSTLELGDSALYLCASSGANYGYTFGSGTRLTVV.